This is a list of T cell receptor beta chains from one sample in a study of blood T cell repertoires in COVID-19. The method was immunoSEQ multiplex PCR; TCRdb's version includes in-frame clones alone and lacks a portion of them. The sample shows under 250,000 clones, about four fifths of them seen only once. The sample taken for sequencing was peripheral blood. All receptors derive from a woman in her forties with active or convalescent COVID-19. Both conserved end residues are part of each CDR3. Fields, in order: CDR3 DNA, CDR3 protein, V gene, clone size, J gene, D gene. D genes are given only for firm matches. Expanded clones get a size class; other rows say once, few or many, or leave the size out.

TGTGCCAGCAGCGAGCGGGGGGCTGGCTATAACGTTCTGGACGAGCAGTACTTC | CASSERGAGYNVLDEQYF | TRBV6-2/TRBV6-3 | - | TRBJ2-7 | TRBD2
TGTGCCAGCAGCTTAGGAGTCCAGACCCAGTACTTC | CASSLGVQTQYF | TRBV7-2 | - | TRBJ2-5 | -
TGTGCCAGCAAGACAGGGGCTAACGGGGAGCTGTTTTTT | CASKTGANGELFF | TRBV28 | - | TRBJ2-2 | TRBD1
TGTGCCAGTAGTTTCTACGGGACAGGGTTTGGAAACACCATATATTTT | CASSFYGTGFGNTIYF | TRBV19 | - | TRBJ1-3 | TRBD1
TGTGCCAGCAGTGGGACAGGGGGCGCTGGCTACACCTTC | CASSGTGGAGYTF | TRBV9 | few | TRBJ1-2 | TRBD1
TGTGCCAGCAGCTCGAGAGAGAGTCCGGGACAGGCGAACACCGGGGAGCTGTTTTTT | CASSSRESPGQANTGELFF | TRBV7-2 | - | TRBJ2-2 | TRBD1
TGTGCCAGCAGCTTAGGGACAGGGGAGGTTGACATTCAGTACTTC | CASSLGTGEVDIQYF | TRBV7-9 | once | TRBJ2-4 | TRBD1
TGTGCCAGTAGGGACAGGGAAAGGGAAAAACTGTTTTTT | CASRDREREKLFF | TRBV12-3/TRBV12-4 | - | TRBJ1-4 | TRBD1
TGCGCCAGCAGCACCCGGGACAGGATGAACACCGGGGAGCTGTTTTTT | CASSTRDRMNTGELFF | TRBV5-1 | - | TRBJ2-2 | TRBD1
TGTGCCACCAGCAGGGTGCTAGCGGGTGTCATTGGGCAGTTCTTC | CATSRVLAGVIGQFF | TRBV15 | - | TRBJ2-1 | TRBD2
TGTGCCAGCAGTTACCTTCGCGCGGGGAGCACAGATACGCAGTATTTT | CASSYLRAGSTDTQYF | TRBV6-2/TRBV6-3 | - | TRBJ2-3 | -
TGTGCCAGCAGCGAGGGGGGGACCTCCTACAATGAGCAGTTCTTC | CASSEGGTSYNEQFF | TRBV9 | - | TRBJ2-1 | -
TGCAGCGTTGAAATATCGTACAGGGGGCGAGGGGAGCAGTACTTC | CSVEISYRGRGEQYF | TRBV29-1 | few | TRBJ2-7 | TRBD1
TGTGCCAGCAGCAGGACATCCTATAGCAATCAGCCCCAGCATTTT | CASSRTSYSNQPQHF | TRBV5-6 | - | TRBJ1-5 | -
TGTGCCAGTATATCCCTATCAGGGGCCTATGAAAAACTGTTTTTT | CASISLSGAYEKLFF | TRBV19 | few | TRBJ1-4 | -
TGTGCCAGCTCACCTCGAAGAGGAGGCCCGGGACTAGCGTACAATGAGCAGTTCTTC | CASSPRRGGPGLAYNEQFF | TRBV18 | - | TRBJ2-1 | TRBD2
TGTGCCAGCAGCCTATCCCAGGGGGGAGATACGCAGTATTTT | CASSLSQGGDTQYF | TRBV3-1/TRBV3-2 | - | TRBJ2-3 | -
TGTGCCAGCTCTCCCTCTGCGACAGGGACGGATTCACCCCTCCACTTT | CASSPSATGTDSPLHF | TRBV18 | - | TRBJ1-6 | TRBD1
TGTGCCAGCAGTCCACAGGGGGCTTCCGTCATGAACACTGAAGCTTTCTTT | CASSPQGASVMNTEAFF | TRBV2 | few | TRBJ1-1 | TRBD1
TGTGCCAGCAGTGGCTCCGGGACAAGGGGCGGACATGAGCAGTTCTTC | CASSGSGTRGGHEQFF | TRBV6-1 | - | TRBJ2-1 | -
TGTGCCAGTGGGGGACAGGGGGCTGAAGCTTTCTTT | CASGGQGAEAFF | TRBV19 | - | TRBJ1-1 | TRBD1
TGTGCCACCAGTGATTCATACAATGAGCAGTTCTTC | CATSDSYNEQFF | TRBV24-1 | - | TRBJ2-1 | -
TGCGCCAGCAGCCAAGAGACAGGGGGAGGCTATGGCTACACCTTC | CASSQETGGGYGYTF | TRBV4-3 | - | TRBJ1-2 | TRBD1
TGTGCCACCAGTGACTGGGACAGGGCGACTGCCCAAATTCGCAATCAGCCCCAGCATTTT | CATSDWDRATAQIRNQPQHF | TRBV24-1 | - | TRBJ1-5 | TRBD1
TGTGCCAGCAGAGAAGACAGGGGTAGCAATCAGCCCCAGCATTTT | CASREDRGSNQPQHF | TRBV6-1 | - | TRBJ1-5 | TRBD1
TGTGCCAGCAGTTACTCCCGGAGGCTCGATAATTCACCCCTCCACTTT | CASSYSRRLDNSPLHF | TRBV6-5 | - | TRBJ1-6 | -
TGTGCCAGCAGTGAATACGGGGTTGGGACTAATGAAAAACTGTTTTTT | CASSEYGVGTNEKLFF | TRBV6-1 | - | TRBJ1-4 | -
TGTGCCTGGAGGTCAAAGGGGGGGGAGACCCAGTACTTC | CAWRSKGGETQYF | TRBV30 | - | TRBJ2-5 | -
TGTGCCAGCAGCCTAGACAGTTTCAATCAGCCCCAGCATTTT | CASSLDSFNQPQHF | TRBV2 | many | TRBJ1-5 | -
TGTGCCATCAGTGAGTCGGACAGCTCCTACGAGCAGTACTTC | CAISESDSSYEQYF | TRBV10-3 | - | TRBJ2-7 | -
TGTGCCAGCAGCCTCAGGCGGGGCCCCCTTAATGAAAAACTGTTTTTT | CASSLRRGPLNEKLFF | TRBV7-2 | few | TRBJ1-4 | -
TGTGCCAGTAGTATGTCCGGGAGGGGTTTAGCGGGGGGCCAAGAGACCCAGTACTTC | CASSMSGRGLAGGQETQYF | TRBV19 | few | TRBJ2-5 | TRBD2
TGTGCCAGCTCACAGGGGGACACTGAAGCTTTCTTT | CASSQGDTEAFF | TRBV18 | - | TRBJ1-1 | -
TGCAGCGTTGAAGAGACGAGGACTAGCGGGAGGTTTTACGAGCAGTACTTC | CSVEETRTSGRFYEQYF | TRBV29-1 | - | TRBJ2-7 | TRBD2
TGCGCCAGCAGCTTGGCCCGGGGGACTAGCGGCATAGGGGATGAGCAGTTCTTC | CASSLARGTSGIGDEQFF | TRBV5-1 | - | TRBJ2-1 | TRBD2
TGTGCCAGCAGTTTAAGTTCGGGACAGGGTATTCGGGGCTACACCTTC | CASSLSSGQGIRGYTF | TRBV28 | - | TRBJ1-2 | TRBD1
TGTGCCTGGAGTGAGACAGGGGGGAGCAATCAGCCCCAGCATTTT | CAWSETGGSNQPQHF | TRBV30 | - | TRBJ1-5 | TRBD1
TGTGCCAGCTCACCGACAGGGGGCTCCGGGCGAGGCTACACCTTC | CASSPTGGSGRGYTF | TRBV18 | - | TRBJ1-2 | TRBD1
TGTGCCAGCAGTCCGTGGGGGGGTCGCTATGGCTACACCTTC | CASSPWGGRYGYTF | TRBV27 | - | TRBJ1-2 | -
TGTGCCAGCAGCCAAATGAGTAACACCGGGGAGCTGTTTTTT | CASSQMSNTGELFF | TRBV7-9 | - | TRBJ2-2 | -
TGTGCCAGCAGCTTAGGTCGGGGCACAGGGTTGACCTACGAGCAGTACTTC | CASSLGRGTGLTYEQYF | TRBV7-8 | - | TRBJ2-7 | -
TGTGCCAGCAGCTCTCCAAGAGCAGGGGGTAACTATCAGCCCCAGCATTTT | CASSSPRAGGNYQPQHF | TRBV7-9 | - | TRBJ1-5 | TRBD1
TGTGCCAGCAGCTTGGCTAGCTCTCCCTACAATGAGCAGTTCTTC | CASSLASSPYNEQFF | TRBV5-8 | - | TRBJ2-1 | -
TGTGCCAGCACCCCCCCTGGCAGGAACGACTATGGCTACACCTTC | CASTPPGRNDYGYTF | TRBV6-5 | - | TRBJ1-2 | -
TGTGCCTGGAGTGTAGGGCCAGGGATACTTTACGAGCAGTACTTC | CAWSVGPGILYEQYF | TRBV30 | - | TRBJ2-7 | -
TGTGCCAGCAGCGGACGGACAGTGAATCAGCCCCAGCATTTT | CASSGRTVNQPQHF | TRBV7-9 | - | TRBJ1-5 | -
TGTGCCAGCAGCTTCGGGGGGAGCTCCTACAATGAGCAGTTCTTC | CASSFGGSSYNEQFF | TRBV5-6 | - | TRBJ2-1 | TRBD2
TGTGCCAGCAGCCCTCCCTCCTACGAGCAGTACTTC | CASSPPSYEQYF | TRBV7-9 | - | TRBJ2-7 | -
TGTGCCAGCCGGGACCAGGGGTTGAACACCGGGGAGCTGTTTTTT | CASRDQGLNTGELFF | TRBV6-4 | - | TRBJ2-2 | -
TGTGCCAGCACCCCCGAGCGGGGGCAATCCTACGAGCAGTACTTC | CASTPERGQSYEQYF | TRBV2 | - | TRBJ2-7 | TRBD2
TGTGCCACCAGTGTTAGCGGGGGGGCAGAAGACGAGCAGTACTTC | CATSVSGGAEDEQYF | TRBV24-1 | - | TRBJ2-7 | TRBD2
TGTGCCAGCAGTCCCGTATCCCCAGAGAACACCGGGGAGCTGTTTTTT | CASSPVSPENTGELFF | TRBV6-2/TRBV6-3 | few | TRBJ2-2 | -
TGTGCCAGCCAGGGACAGGGCAATTACGAGCAGTACTTC | CASQGQGNYEQYF | TRBV28 | - | TRBJ2-7 | TRBD1
TGTGCCAGCAGTGCCGGGATGGCCATAGAGACCCAGTACTTC | CASSAGMAIETQYF | TRBV2 | - | TRBJ2-5 | -